Listed here is a single TCR beta chain. What antigen it recognizes has not been identified. It has no much larger one-base neighbor in the sample; base qualities were not kept. The germline ends are 16 bases apart after V is trimmed by 4 bases and J by 2 bases. CDR1 and CDR2, looked up from the germline V gene (reference sequence), are SGHNT and YYREEE. Counted from cysteine to phenylalanine, this CDR3 has 17 amino acids. The read is trimmed to its CDR3 DNA, 51 bases read in frame from base 1. In the prospective study, participants were roughly 18 to 95 years old, resided in 25 or so geographic areas of the United States, and were enrolled through a virtual design. Cohort assignment in the prospective study relied on participant-reported clinical history from a screening survey and a study questionnaire. Exposed participants were defined as having been in contact with someone with a PCR-confirmed or clinician-diagnosed COVID-19 case within 2 weeks of study entry. In the prospective study, whole blood, serum and a nasopharyngeal or oropharyngeal swab were collected from each participant by mobile phlebotomists. Prospective study participants could optionally give additional blood draws and questionnaires over a roughly 2-month period. Prospective study blood samples were shipped either frozen or at room temperature before DNA extraction.

This sample stems from a study of blood T cell repertoires in COVID-19 (dated by TCRdb to 2020 to 2021). Background on the whole study: The collaborator samples originated in the United States, Italy and Spain and spanned the acute and convalescent phases of COVID-19. The material from the prospective study consisted of cDNA or gDNA derived from T cells, B-cell-depleted T cells, or PBMCs. The dataset comprised deeply sampled blood TCRbeta repertoires from subjects exposed to, actively infected with, or recovered from COVID-19. The repertoires were released in a freely available public database intended as a resource for research on the immune response to SARS-CoV-2. Samples were obtained from the ongoing ImmuneRACE study (first 160 participants) and from 1,200 or so subjects provided by 6 global collaborators. A de-identified subject ID, COVID-19 status, age in years and sex were almost always included in the sample metadata. Where HLA class I and class II types were available, the types were taken from metadata supplied by the sample provider, not from assay-based typing.

What the research found in general, with its limitations: The amount of clinical and demographic metadata varied by source and participant and was provided uncurated.

The immunoSEQ Assay, a bias-controlled multiplex PCR, was used to amplify TCRbeta CDR3 regions from genomic DNA. Under the source paper's analysis protocol: The number of nucleated cells in each sample was estimated by amplification of reference gene primers within the assay. Sequence reads were collapsed and filtered to measure the absolute abundance of every unique TCRbeta CDR3 rearrangement. For each sample, productive Simpson clonality was calculated as the square root of Simpson's diversity index over productive rearrangements. TCRdb took over this immuneACCESS table, retaining in-frame rearrangements with V and J assigned. Such tables are incomplete; in checked studies, under half of the missing clones stem from an unresolved V gene, and the remainder is unexplained. That table gives V, J and clone size, and the DNA gave D and trimming. Here the sample has around 220,000 clones; 90% occur a single time. More than 13% of the sample goes to the ten largest clones.

The V gene is TRBV5-4 and the J gene is TRBJ2-6; TRBD2 is perhaps the D gene, given 6 matching bases. The source is a man younger than 40 who had been exposed to COVID-19. The material sequenced was PBMCs or T cells enriched from blood (not recorded which). CDR3 loop: CASSPRVGGAGANVLTF. The nucleotides are TGTGCCAGCAGCCCCCGTGTGGGGGGAGCTGGGGCCAACGTCCTGACTTTC.